The entry below describes one TCR beta chain. This specimen comes from a study of Ad26.COV2.S vaccination and SARS-CoV-2 variants. Across the study: Within the COV1001 Ad26.COV2.S trial arm, the donor was enrolled. Each vaccinee took Ad26.COV2.S intramuscularly, once or twice 56 days apart.

V lost 2 bases, J lost 5 bases, and 6 bases lay in between. The CDR3 sequence is 12 residues long. Per the germline V gene, CDR1 is SGHTA and CDR2 is FQGNSA. Treatment: around 19 received Ad26.COV2.S at low or high dose, single or two shots; about 5 received placebo; per-sample allocation not given. Sampling occurred on day 63 after the first vaccine or placebo injection. Sequencing was performed with immunoSEQ multiplex PCR; in TCRdb, only in-frame clones are kept and a portion is missing. The repertoire holds under 400,000 clones, with around 87% as singletons. The clonotype originates from a person between 18 and 65 years old who received the Ad26.COV2.S COVID-19 vaccine or a placebo. The chain joins TRBV7-2 to TRBJ1-1, with no clear D. Material: peripheral blood, obtained in a trial of Ad26.COV2.S vaccine versus placebo. In DNA, the CDR3 is TGTGCCAGCAGCTTAAGGCGTACTGAAGCTTTCTTT. As protein: CASSLRRTEAFF.